The following is a T cell receptor (beta chain) sequence with its context. Its antigen is currently unknown. This sample was included in a study of radiation and T cells in renal cell carcinoma. The overall study: Nephrectomy followed 15 Gy stereotactic body radiation by 4 weeks. Study-level points and caveats: From baseline, blood top tumor clonotypes peaked at 2 weeks post-radiation.

TCRdb keeps only in-frame clones here, not all; method: immunoSEQ multiplex PCR. The sample has about 120,000 clones, about 81% seen once. Time point meaning: blood 2 weeks post-SBRT. Noted treatment: 15 Gy SBRT to primary tumor, nephrectomy 4 weeks later. The tumor was a clear cell renal cell carcinoma. V was trimmed by 3 bases and J by 0 bases, leaving 13 bases between them. CDR1 and CDR2 (germline): SGHRS, YFSETQ. This CDR3 region has 15 residues. The TCR originated in a woman aged 55 to 70 with renal cell carcinoma. This chain joins TRBV5-1 and TRBJ2-7, with D tentatively TRBD2 (6 bases). The sequences come from blood, collected from a patient whose treatment included radiotherapy and nephrectomy. Here the CDR3 reads CASSSTGTSSYEQYF. The CDR3 DNA follows: TGCGCCAGCAGCTCGACCGGGACTTCCTCCTACGAGCAGTACTTC.